These 24 T cell receptor beta chains share one sample of origin, sequenced in a study of blood T cell repertoires in COVID-19. The repertoire was sequenced with immunoSEQ multiplex PCR; TCRdb's copy has only in-frame clones and lacks some. The table lists more than 65,000 clones, 87% of them singletons. The sequenced sample consisted of peripheral blood. All receptors derive from a man aged 55 to 69 with acute or convalescent COVID-19.

V gene TRBV4-3 combines with J gene TRBJ1-5, with 8 bases identical to TRBD1. Germline assignment: CDR1 LGHNA and CDR2 YSLEER. V was clipped by 0 bases and J by 2 bases; unmatched bases: 6. The CDR3 is 17 amino acids. CDR3 nucleotide sequence: TGCGCCAGCAGCCAAGATCCGGCAGGGGGCGGCAATCAGCCCCAGCATTTT. The encoded protein is CASSQDPAGGGNQPQHF.

The chain recombines TRBV7-2 with TRBJ1-2, with TRBD1 matching 7 bases. Per the germline V gene, CDR1 is SGHTA and CDR2 is FQGNSA. The CDR3 contains 13 residues. With V trimmed by 5 bases and J by 6 bases, 6 bases remained unmatched. As DNA, the CDR3 is TGTGCCAGCAGCCGGGGGACAGTCAATGGCTACACCTTC. It is translated as CASSRGTVNGYTF.

V gene TRBV6-5 combines with J gene TRBJ1-5; no firm D call. Trimming pared 6 bases from V and 4 bases from J, leaving 7 bases between. The germline V gene has CDR1 MNHEY and CDR2 SVGAGI. The CDR3 is 12 amino acids. CDR3 sequence: CASRSINQPQHF. The DNA for the CDR3 is TGTGCCAGCAGATCCATTAATCAGCCCCAGCATTTT.

The chain couples TRBV24-1 to TRBJ2-1; 10 nucleotides align to TRBD1. V shed 4 bases and J 8 bases; nucleotides not matched to a gene: 10. Looked up from germline, CDR1 is KGHDR and CDR2 is SFDVKD. CDR3 length: 16 residues. CDR3 sequence (DNA): TGTGCCACCAGTGAGTCTGACAGGGGGCGCTTGGATGAGCAGTTCTTC. It yields the protein CATSESDRGRLDEQFF.

The chain is built from TRBV19 and TRBJ2-3, with 8 bases identical to TRBD2. This CDR3 is built from 15 residues. The germline V gene has CDR1 LNHDA and CDR2 SQIVND (reference sequence). Trimming at V came to 1 base and at J to 4 bases, leaving 4 bases not matched to a gene. The CDR3 region is CASSIAGGFSDTQYF. The CDR3 nucleotides are TGTGCCAGTAGTATAGCGGGGGGGTTCTCAGATACGCAGTATTTT.

The chain carries TRBV18 and TRBJ2-5; 16 positions agree with TRBD2. Germline values: CDR1 KGHSH, CDR2 LQKENI. The junction had 7 bases not matched to a gene; V was cut back by 1 base and J by 2 bases. The CDR3 runs to 19 residues. The CDR3 here is CASSPRRGLAGGRQETQYF. The CDR3 bases are TGTGCCAGCTCACCACGCCGGGGACTAGCGGGGGGGCGGCAAGAGACCCAGTACTTC.

The V call is TRBV29-1, the J call TRBJ1-2; 7 nucleotides align to TRBD1. Unmatched junction bases numbered 8, after V lost 8 bases and J lost 2 bases. The CDR3 totals 13 residues. CDR1 is SQVTM, CDR2 ANQGSEA, per germline. The CDR3 DNA reads TGCAGCATTTACAGGGGCGGAAACTATGGCTACACCTTC. Protein: CSIYRGGNYGYTF.

The chain joins TRBV7-9 to TRBJ2-5, with 8 positions matching TRBD1. CDR3 size: 13 residues. The germline CDR1 and CDR2 sequences are SEHNR and FQNEAQ (reference sequence). The V segment lost 2 bases and the J segment 8 bases; nucleotides outside the gene matches: 4. The CDR3 DNA reads as TGTGCCAGCAGCTTAAGAGACAGGGGAACCCAGTACTTC. Translated: CASSLRDRGTQYF.

The chain couples TRBV4-1 to TRBJ1-2; TRBD1 agrees at 7 bases. Trimming took 0 bases from V and 8 from J; bases not matched to a gene: 6. The CDR3 contains 14 residues. Per germline, CDR1 MGHRA and CDR2 YSYEKL. The CDR3 DNA is TGCGCCAGCAGCCAAGAACGTAGGGGGCTCGGCTACACCTTC. As protein: CASSQERRGLGYTF.

The genes are TRBV29-1 and TRBJ1-2, with 7 bases lining up with TRBD1. J was trimmed by 8 bases and V by 4 bases; bases with no gene match: 4. This CDR3 has 11 residues. The germline V gene encodes CDR1 SQVTM and CDR2 ANQGSEA. Here the CDR3 reads CSVVAGGGYTF. As DNA, the CDR3 is TGCAGCGTTGTGGCAGGGGGAGGCTACACCTTC.

CDR3 protein: CASSLGVLRGVQETQYF. CDR3 DNA: TGTGCCAGCAGTTTAGGGGTACTCCGCGGGGTTCAAGAGACCCAGTACTTC. The chain carries TRBV2 and TRBJ2-5; the D gene is possibly TRBD2 (6 bases). The V and J ends lost 5 bases and 2 bases respectively, with 21 bases between them. Looked up from germline, CDR1 is SNHLY and CDR2 is FYNNEI. CDR3 length: 17 amino acids.

This chain links TRBV24-1 with TRBJ2-7; tentatively, D is TRBD1 (5 bases). Germline V lookup: CDR1 KGHDR, CDR2 SFDVKD. The V and J ends lost 2 bases and 6 bases respectively, with 10 bases between them. This CDR3 is 13 amino acids long. CDR3 amino acids: CATSDSAGFEQYF. For the CDR3, the DNA is TGTGCCACCAGTGATTCCGCAGGGTTCGAGCAGTACTTC.

V gene TRBV4-1 combines with J gene TRBJ1-5; 9 bases line up with TRBD1. CDR3 length: 19 amino acids. Per germline, CDR1 MGHRA and CDR2 YSYEKL. V shed 0 bases and J 4 bases; nucleotides not matched to a gene: 13. CDR3 DNA sequence: TGCGCCAGCAGCCAAGATCTTCGGGACAGGGTGCCGTCAAATCAGCCCCAGCATTTT. Translating it yields CASSQDLRDRVPSNQPQHF.

In its sample, this clone was seen a few times. The chain's CDR3 is CASSDLTSNEQFF. The CDR3 region has the DNA TGTGCCAGCAGCGACCTTACTAGTAATGAGCAGTTCTTC. V usage is TRBV3-1 (or the pseudogene TRBV3-2) and J usage is TRBJ2-1, with D possibly matching TRBD2 (5 bases). Trimming left V 5 bases short and J 7 bases short, with 12 bases between. The germline CDR1 and CDR2 sequences are LGHDT and YNNKEL (reference sequence). The CDR3 extends over 13 amino acids.

The chain uses TRBV7-6 and TRBJ1-1; D is possibly TRBD1 (6 bases). Germline loops: CDR1 SGHVS, CDR2 FNYEAQ. The CDR3 length is 18 residues. Trimming pared 4 bases from V and 0 bases from J, leaving 21 bases between. CDR3 bases: TGTGCCAGCAGCTCCTCGTCGATGATCAGGGGCTTGAACACTGAAGCTTTCTTT. Its protein is CASSSSSMIRGLNTEAFF.

The J gene is TRBJ2-7, the V gene TRBV3-1 (or the pseudogene TRBV3-2); the D gene is possibly TRBD2 (5 bases). V lost 2 bases, J lost 1 base, and 9 bases lay in between. The CDR3 runs to 14 residues. Germline V gene lookup returns CDR1 LGHDT and CDR2 YNNKEL (reference sequence). CDR3 amino acids: CASSQRTGSYEQYF. CDR3 nucleotides: TGTGCCAGCAGCCAAAGGACTGGATCCTACGAGCAGTACTTC.

Turning to this clone: The same CDR3 arises from other DNA sequences in this sample as well. V and J are TRBV18 and TRBJ1-1, with 10 bases aligning to TRBD1. Germline assignment: CDR1 KGHSH and CDR2 LQKENI. The junction had 7 bases not matched to a gene; V was cut back by 4 bases and J by 5 bases. This CDR3 is built from 15 residues. CDR3 nucleotide sequence: TGTGCCAGCTCACTCGGGACAGGGGCGAATACTGAAGCTTTCTTT. Residues: CASSLGTGANTEAFF.

The chain links TRBV5-1 to TRBJ1-2, with D possibly being TRBD1 (5 bases). The V end lost 1 base, the J end lost 7 bases, and 11 bases lay between the germline ends. The length of the CDR3 is 13 residues. Per germline, CDR1 SGHRS and CDR2 YFSETQ. The CDR3 protein is CASSLLQGSGYTF. In DNA, the CDR3 is TGCGCCAGCAGCTTGCTCCAGGGCAGTGGCTACACCTTC.

This chain joins TRBV9 and TRBJ2-1, with a possible D match to TRBD2 (6 bases). V was clipped by 0 bases and J by 0 bases, with 10 bases between them. Germline assignment: CDR1 SGDLS and CDR2 YYNGEE. This CDR3 is 16 amino acids long. The CDR3 region is CASSVAPGSSYNEQFF. The DNA of the CDR3 is TGTGCCAGCAGCGTAGCTCCCGGGAGCTCCTACAATGAGCAGTTCTTC. The full variable domain, completed using reference TRBV9 and TRBJ2-1, is DSGVTQTPKHLITATGQRVTLRCSPRSGDLSVYWYQQSLDQGLQFLIQYYNGEERAKGNILERFSAQQFPDLHSELNLSSLELGDSALYFCASSVAPGSSYNEQFFGPGTRLTVL.

The V and J genes are TRBV2 and TRBJ2-5; 9 bases line up with TRBD1. Per the germline V gene, CDR1 is SNHLY and CDR2 is FYNNEI. V lost 7 bases, J lost 5 bases, and 14 bases stayed unmatched. This CDR3 has 16 amino acids. The CDR3 region is CASTNQQGARFETQYF. For the CDR3, the DNA is TGTGCCAGCACCAATCAACAGGGGGCTCGGTTTGAGACCCAGTACTTC.

The rearrangement uses TRBV11-2 and TRBJ2-7, with TRBD1 matching over 8 bases. The V gene end was trimmed by 4 bases and the J gene end by 2 bases; junction bases not matched to a gene: 7. CDR1 is SGHAT and CDR2 is FQNNGV in the germline V gene. The CDR3 runs 15 residues. CDR3 nucleotides: TGTGCCAGCAGCTACTACGCAGGGGGCGCCTACGAGCAGTACTTC. As protein: CASSYYAGGAYEQYF.

V and J are TRBV6-4 and TRBJ1-1, with D perhaps TRBD1 (6 bases). Per the germline V gene, CDR1 is MRHNA and CDR2 is SNTAGT. CDR3 length equals 14 residues. Between the trimmed V and J ends, which lost 6 bases and 0 bases, there was a span of 11 bases. The CDR3 spells CASSEDSLNTEAFF. The CDR3 DNA is TGTGCCAGCAGCGAGGACAGTTTGAACACTGAAGCTTTCTTT.

The genes are TRBV11-2 and TRBJ1-2; D is possibly TRBD1 (5 bases). Germline assignment: CDR1 SGHAT and CDR2 FQNNGV. CDR3 length: 16 residues. Trimming cost V 5 bases and J 0 bases, with 16 bases left between them. Here the CDR3 reads CASSPDSSYTNYGYTF. CDR3 bases: TGTGCCAGCAGCCCTGACAGCAGTTACACTAACTATGGCTACACCTTC.

V usage is TRBV10-3 and J usage is TRBJ1-1; tentative D call: TRBD1 (5 bases). Germline lookup yields CDR1 ENHRY and CDR2 SYGVKD. This CDR3 comprises 13 residues. The V end lost 11 bases, the J end lost 8 bases, and 21 bases lay between the germline ends. In DNA, the CDR3 is TGTGCCGTCAAAGCCAGGGTCGGTGTAGAAGCTTTCTTT. Residues: CAVKARVGVEAFF.